This is a list of T cell receptor beta chains from one sample in a study of T cell responses to AZD1222 COVID-19 vaccine. Sequencing was performed with immunoSEQ multiplex PCR; in TCRdb, only in-frame clones are kept and a portion is missing. The sample consists of approximately 98,000 clones, about nine tenths of them appearing once. Sequenced here: peripheral blood, sampled on day 0 of MenACWY control vaccination. These receptors were taken from an adult in good health. Each CDR3 is given with its conserved first and last residue. The D gene is left open where the match is weak. The listing skips clone size in some rows; elsewhere it reads once, few, many or a size class.

clone_size	v_call	d_call	j_call	cdr3_nt	cdr3_aa
-	TRBV5-4	-	TRBJ2-5	TGTGCCAGCAGCTTATCCAACCCCACAGAGACCCAGTACTTC	CASSLSNPTETQYF
-	TRBV5-1	TRBD2	TRBJ2-1	TGCGCCAGCAGCTTCAGGGAGGGCGGCCGGAGTGAGCAGTTCTTC	CASSFREGGRSEQFF
-	TRBV12-5	-	TRBJ1-1	TGTGCTAGTGGTTGGGGAACCAACACTGAAGCTTTCTTT	CASGWGTNTEAFF
-	TRBV5-1	-	TRBJ2-7	TGCGCCAGCAGCTTGACCGGGGGCGAGCAGTACTTC	CASSLTGGEQYF
-	TRBV29-1	TRBD1	TRBJ1-1	TGCAGCGCCGGGGACAGGCACACAGAAGCTTTCTTT	CSAGDRHTEAFF
-	TRBV19	TRBD2	TRBJ2-1	TGTGCCAGTAGTATTACAGCGGGGGGGCAAAATGAGCAGTTCTTC	CASSITAGGQNEQFF
-	TRBV27	-	TRBJ1-2	TGTGCCAGCAGGGGAACAGGGACCGGCTACACCTTC	CASRGTGTGYTF
once	TRBV2	-	TRBJ2-1	TGTGCCAGGGCTAGGGGAGGCAATGAGCAGTTCTTC	CARARGGNEQFF
-	TRBV10-1	-	TRBJ2-2	TGCGCCAGCGCCCCGGGGGCGAACACCGGGGAGCTGTTTTTT	CASAPGANTGELFF
-	TRBV21-1	-	TRBJ1-1	TGTGCCAGCAGCAATCCGGGACACCGGAACACTGAAGCTTTCTTT	CASSNPGHRNTEAFF
-	TRBV6-1	-	TRBJ1-2	TGTGCCAGCAGTGAAGTCGGGGAGAACTATGGCTACACCTTC	CASSEVGENYGYTF
-	TRBV9	TRBD1	TRBJ2-2	TGTGCCAGCAGCCCCAGGACAGGGGGGACCGGGGAGCTGTTTTTT	CASSPRTGGTGELFF
-	TRBV19	-	TRBJ1-1	TGTGCCAGTAGGGTATCGATTCGGGCAGAAGCTTTCTTT	CASRVSIRAEAFF
-	TRBV7-9	TRBD2	TRBJ2-7	TGTGCCAGCAGCTTAGTGTCTAGCGGCTACGAGCAGTACTTC	CASSLVSSGYEQYF
-	TRBV3-1/TRBV3-2	-	TRBJ1-4	TGTGCCAGCAGTCACCGGGACATCGGTCTTGAAAAACTGTTTTTT	CASSHRDIGLEKLFF
-	TRBV3-1/TRBV3-2	TRBD1	TRBJ1-4	TGTGCCAGCAGCCACCGAGACAGGGGGCGTGAAAAACTGTTTTTT	CASSHRDRGREKLFF
-	TRBV19	TRBD1	TRBJ1-5	TGTGCCAGTAGTATATTCTCAGGGGGGACCCAGCCCCAGCATTTT	CASSIFSGGTQPQHF
-	TRBV6-5	-	TRBJ1-4	TGTGCCAGCAGTTTTGGTGGGGCGTCACCTAATGAAAAACTGTTTTTT	CASSFGGASPNEKLFF
-	TRBV7-2	-	TRBJ2-7	TGTGCCAGCAGCCCGGGGGCCGGGGGTCGGGAGCAGTACTTC	CASSPGAGGREQYF
-	TRBV6-2/TRBV6-3	TRBD2	TRBJ2-1	TGTGCCAGCAGTTATTCGGCAGCGGGGGGCAAGGACAATGAGCAGTTCTTC	CASSYSAAGGKDNEQFF
-	TRBV6-5	-	TRBJ1-1	TGTGCCAGCAGTTGCTCGGGGGGAGGAACTGAAGCTTTCTTT	CASSCSGGGTEAFF
-	TRBV10-3	-	TRBJ1-5	TGTGCCATCAGTGTTCGCAGGGGTCAGCCCCAGCATTTT	CAISVRRGQPQHF
-	TRBV5-5	-	TRBJ1-5	TGTGCCAGCAGCTTTAAGGGGTTGGATCAGCCCCAGCATTTT	CASSFKGLDQPQHF
-	TRBV2	TRBD1	TRBJ2-7	TGTGCCAGCAGCGCGTCGACAGGGCGCTCCTACGAGCAGTACTTC	CASSASTGRSYEQYF
once	TRBV3-1/TRBV3-2	-	TRBJ1-1	TGTGCCAGCAGCCAAGGGTCGATGAACACTGAAGCTTTCTTT	CASSQGSMNTEAFF
-	TRBV5-1	-	TRBJ2-7	TGCGCCAGCAGCTGGGGCCAGGGAGGTACCTACGAGCAGTACTTC	CASSWGQGGTYEQYF
few	TRBV6-4	-	TRBJ2-3	TGTGCCAGCACCTCTGACGTCCATACGCAGTATTTT	CASTSDVHTQYF
-	TRBV27	-	TRBJ2-5	TGTGCCAGCGGAACTATAGGACAGCTCTTAGAGACCCAGTACTTC	CASGTIGQLLETQYF
-	TRBV6-5	-	TRBJ1-5	TGTGCCAGCAGTTACTCGGGACAAAGCAATCAGCCCCAGCATTTT	CASSYSGQSNQPQHF
-	TRBV28	-	TRBJ1-5	TGTGCCAGCAGTTTCGGGGCGGACGATCAGCCCCAGCATTTT	CASSFGADDQPQHF
-	TRBV19	TRBD1	TRBJ1-5	TGTGCCAGTAGTTACAGAACTTGGACAGGGACCTTCCAGCCCCAGCATTTT	CASSYRTWTGTFQPQHF
-	TRBV29-1	TRBD1	TRBJ2-7	TGCAGCGTAGCTCGGGGGACAGGATATGAAGAGCAGTACTTC	CSVARGTGYEEQYF
-	TRBV29-1	-	TRBJ1-1	TGCAGCGTTGGGGAACAGCCGAACACTGAAGCTTTCTTT	CSVGEQPNTEAFF
once	TRBV6-5	TRBD2	TRBJ2-7	TGTGCCAGCAGTTACTCTGCGGGGGGACTATACGAGCAGTACTTC	CASSYSAGGLYEQYF
-	TRBV29-1	-	TRBJ1-2	TGCAGCGTTGTGAGTCTGGGGGTTGGCTACACCTTC	CSVVSLGVGYTF
-	TRBV4-2	-	TRBJ1-3	TGTGCCAGCAGCCAAGCGGCCAGGGCTGGAAACACCATATATTTT	CASSQAARAGNTIYF
-	TRBV27	-	TRBJ1-5	TGTGCCAGCAGTCGTCAGGATAGCAATCAGCCCCAGCATTTT	CASSRQDSNQPQHF
-	TRBV28	TRBD2	TRBJ2-3	TGTGCCAGCATAACTAGCGGCACAGATACGCAGTATTTT	CASITSGTDTQYF
-	TRBV6-2/TRBV6-3	-	TRBJ2-7	TGTGCCAGCAGTTCCTCGGGCACCATCTACGAGCAGTACTTC	CASSSSGTIYEQYF
-	TRBV28	TRBD1	TRBJ1-5	TGTGCCGGTACTGACAGGGCGAATCAGCCCCAGCATTTT	CAGTDRANQPQHF
-	TRBV6-4	-	TRBJ2-3	TGTGCCAGCAGTGACGGGGCGGGGACGAGCACAGATACGCAGTATTTT	CASSDGAGTSTDTQYF
-	TRBV7-2	-	TRBJ1-1	TGTGCCAGCAGCTTGGGCAGAGTTAGAGCTTTCTTT	CASSLGRVRAFF
-	TRBV30	-	TRBJ2-3	TGTGCCTGGAGTGTATGGAGCACAGATACGCAGTATTTT	CAWSVWSTDTQYF
-	TRBV7-9	TRBD2	TRBJ2-1	TGTGCCAGCAGCACCGGACTAGCGGGGGGCGGGCTGATCTTC	CASSTGLAGGGLIF
once	TRBV7-9	-	TRBJ1-2	TGTGCCAGCAGCTTCGCCACAGGGACTTTCTATGGCTACACCTTC	CASSFATGTFYGYTF
once	TRBV6-2/TRBV6-3	-	TRBJ2-1	TGTGCCAGCAGCCGGGAGGGGACAGCATACAATGAGCAGTTCTTC	CASSREGTAYNEQFF
-	TRBV4-1	-	TRBJ2-1	TGCGCCAGCAGCCAAGATGTGGAGGGGGTTGAGCAGTTCTTC	CASSQDVEGVEQFF